Listed here are 16 T cell receptor beta chains from one sample, sequenced in a study of blood T cell repertoires in COVID-19. Assay: immunoSEQ multiplex PCR; the TCRdb copy retains only in-frame clones and omits some. There are under 150,000 clones in the sample; around 80% occur only once, and 5.5% to 8% lies in the top ten. Sequenced material: peripheral blood. All receptors derive from a human donor in a cohort sampled during active COVID-19.

CDR3 in amino acids: CASSLDRGSSTNEKLFF. The CDR3 bases are TGTGCCAGCTCACTCGACAGGGGGAGTTCGACTAATGAAAAACTGTTTTTT. The chain employs TRBV18 and TRBJ1-4; the match to TRBD1 covers 9 bases. V lost 4 bases and J lost 2; bases outside the gene matches: 8. This CDR3 is built from 17 residues. CDR1 is KGHSH, CDR2 LQKENI, per germline.

The chain carries TRBV7-2 and TRBJ1-2; 7 bases are a match to TRBD1. After removal of 1 base from V and 5 bases from J, the junction contained 4 bases not matched to a gene. CDR1 and CDR2 from the germline V gene are SGHTA and FQGNSA. This CDR3 contains 14 residues. CDR3 sequence: CASSLGGGGYGYTF. The CDR3 DNA sequence: TGTGCCAGCAGCTTAGGAGGGGGCGGGTATGGCTACACCTTC.

J is TRBJ2-1 and V is TRBV5-5, with TRBD2 matching 13 bases. J lost 6 bases, V lost 4 bases, and 4 bases had no gene match. Looked up from germline, CDR1 is SGHKS and CDR2 is YYEKEE (reference sequence). The CDR3 length is 15 residues. The DNA for the CDR3 is TGTGCCAGCAGCGCCACTAGCGGGGGGGGCAATGAGCAGTTCTTC. Protein sequence: CASSATSGGGNEQFF.

CDR3 in DNA: TGTGCCAGCAGCCCACAGGGGGGATTGGCTGGAGCTTTCTTT. Residues: CASSPQGGLAGAFF. The chain couples TRBV14 to TRBJ1-1, with 8 bases identical to TRBD1. In germline, CDR1 is SGHDN, CDR2 FVKESK. The CDR3 consists of 14 residues. With 4 bases clipped from V and 10 bases from J, the junction kept 11 bases outside the gene matches.

The V call is TRBV11-2, the J call TRBJ2-5, with TRBD2 matching over 9 bases. The CDR3 contains 16 residues. The germline CDR1 and CDR2 sequences are SGHAT and FQNNGV. V lost 5 bases and J lost 3; bases outside the gene matches: 10. The CDR3 DNA follows: TGTGCCAGCAGCCCGAGTAGCGGGGGTCAGGAAGAGACCCAGTACTTC. Translated: CASSPSSGGQEETQYF.

The chain combines TRBV15 with TRBJ1-3; D not resolved. The CDR3 covers 14 residues. Trimming took off 6 bases at V and 9 bases at J, with 18 bases between the two ends. Germline CDR1 LNHNV, CDR2 YYDKDF (reference sequence). The CDR3 is CATSLDPRSGTIYF. As DNA, the CDR3 is TGTGCCACCAGTCTAGATCCACGTTCGGGCACCATATATTTT.

The chain combines TRBV27 with TRBJ2-2; 7 nucleotides align to TRBD2. Germline loops: CDR1 MNHEY, CDR2 SMNVEV (reference sequence). The J segment lost 4 bases and the V segment lost 1 base, leaving 3 bases of the junction unmatched. This CDR3 has 15 residues. The chain's CDR3 is CASSLLGGGTGELFF. DNA for the CDR3: TGTGCCAGCAGTTTATTGGGGGGGGGCACCGGGGAGCTGTTTTTT.

The chain uses TRBV7-2 and TRBJ2-1, with TRBD2 as a possible D gene (5 bases). The CDR3 length is 15 residues. The V and J ends lost 5 bases and 3 bases respectively, with 14 bases between them. Germline V gene data show CDR1 as SGHTA and CDR2 as FQGNSA. Here the CDR3 reads CASSVRPGNYNEQFF. CDR3 in DNA: TGTGCCAGCAGCGTCCGTCCGGGGAACTACAATGAGCAGTTCTTC.

There are many counts of this clone. This sequence joins TRBV7-8 and TRBJ1-5, with TRBD1 matching 9 bases. The length of the CDR3 is 16 residues. Germline V gives CDR1 SGHVS, CDR2 FQNEAQ. V trimming: 4 bases; J trimming: 6 bases; junction bases outside the gene matches: 10. The CDR3 region is CASSSGQGGVSQPQHF. CDR3 nucleotide sequence: TGTGCCAGCAGCTCGGGACAGGGAGGGGTTAGTCAGCCCCAGCATTTT.

The rearrangement uses TRBV13 and TRBJ2-5; 7 bases fit TRBD2. This CDR3 is built from 13 residues. Trimming at V came to 0 bases and at J to 6 bases, leaving 1 base not matched to a gene. Per the germline V gene, CDR1 is PRHDT and CDR2 is FYEKMQ (reference sequence). CDR3 in DNA: TGTGCCAGCAGCTTAGGACTAGCGAAGACCCAGTACTTC. Amino acid sequence: CASSLGLAKTQYF.

The chain employs TRBV20-1 and TRBJ2-3; 7 nucleotides align to TRBD1. Germline trimming cut 3 bases from V and 8 bases from J; bases unmatched to any gene: 2. CDR3 length: 11 amino acids. CDR1 is DFQATT, CDR2 SNEGSKA, per germline (reference sequence). CDR3 in amino acids: CSARTGSTQYF. The CDR3 DNA reads as TGCAGTGCTAGGACAGGGAGTACGCAGTATTTT.

This clone is a singleton in its sample. The rearrangement uses TRBV3-1 (or the pseudogene TRBV3-2) and TRBJ1-4, with 10 bases aligning to TRBD1. The V and J ends lost 3 bases and 5 bases, in that order; junction bases with no gene match: 6. The CDR3 contains 16 residues. Germline V gene sequence: CDR1 LGHDT, CDR2 YNNKEL (reference sequence). This chain's CDR3 is CASSHRDRGLNEKLFF. The CDR3 DNA sequence: TGTGCCAGCAGCCACCGGGACAGGGGTCTAAATGAAAAACTGTTTTTT.

V is TRBV28 and J is TRBJ2-7; 10 nucleotides agree with TRBD2. CDR1 is MDHEN and CDR2 is SYDVKM in the germline V gene. The CDR3 runs to 17 residues. After removal of 4 bases from V and 3 bases from J, the junction contained 12 bases not matched to a gene. This CDR3 is CASSSQRTSGLFYEQYF. The CDR3 DNA reads as TGTGCCAGCAGTTCCCAGAGGACTAGCGGCCTATTCTACGAGCAGTACTTC.

The sample holds a few counts of this clone. The V gene is TRBV5-1, the J gene TRBJ1-3; the match to TRBD1 covers 8 bases. This CDR3 is built from 14 residues. CDR1 is SGHRS and CDR2 is YFSETQ in the germline V gene. The V segment lost 4 bases and the J segment 4 bases; nucleotides outside the gene matches: 4. The CDR3 loop is CASSPDREGNTIYF. The CDR3 nucleotides are TGCGCCAGCAGCCCGGACAGGGAGGGAAACACCATATATTTT.

This clone came up once. The gene calls are TRBV2 and TRBJ1-2; D is perhaps TRBD1 (5 bases). V was shortened by 7 bases and J by 3 bases, with 18 bases between the two germline ends. This CDR3 contains 15 residues. Looked up from germline, CDR1 is SNHLY and CDR2 is FYNNEI. The DNA of the CDR3 is TGTGCCAGCATACCGGAGGGGAAAAATTACTATGGCTACACCTTC. Translated, it gives CASIPEGKNYYGYTF.

V and J are TRBV5-4 and TRBJ2-1; 10 bases match TRBD1. The CDR3 is 15 amino acids. The germline gives CDR1 SGHNT, CDR2 YYREEE (reference sequence). After removal of 5 bases from V and 4 bases from J, the junction contained 6 bases not matched to a gene. The CDR3 reads CASRGQGFRYNEQFF. CDR3 DNA: TGTGCCAGCAGGGGACAGGGGTTTCGATACAATGAGCAGTTCTTC.